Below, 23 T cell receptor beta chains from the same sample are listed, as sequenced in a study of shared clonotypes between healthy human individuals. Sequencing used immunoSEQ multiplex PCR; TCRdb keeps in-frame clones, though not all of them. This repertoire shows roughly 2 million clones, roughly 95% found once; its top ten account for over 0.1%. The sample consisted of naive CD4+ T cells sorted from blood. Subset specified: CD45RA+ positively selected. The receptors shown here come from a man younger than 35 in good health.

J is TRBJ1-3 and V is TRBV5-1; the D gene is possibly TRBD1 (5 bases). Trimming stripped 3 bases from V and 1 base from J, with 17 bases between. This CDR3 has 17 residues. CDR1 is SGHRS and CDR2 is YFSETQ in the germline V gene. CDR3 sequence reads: CASSSELAGRSGNTIYF. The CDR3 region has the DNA TGCGCCAGCAGCTCGGAATTGGCAGGGCGATCTGGAAACACCATATATTTT.

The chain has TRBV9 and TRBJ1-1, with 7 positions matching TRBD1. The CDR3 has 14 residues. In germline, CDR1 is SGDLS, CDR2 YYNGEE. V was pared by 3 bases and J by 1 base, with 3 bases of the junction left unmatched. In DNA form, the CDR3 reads TGTGCCAGCAGCGGACGGACAGGGAACACTGAAGCTTTCTTT. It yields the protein CASSGRTGNTEAFF.

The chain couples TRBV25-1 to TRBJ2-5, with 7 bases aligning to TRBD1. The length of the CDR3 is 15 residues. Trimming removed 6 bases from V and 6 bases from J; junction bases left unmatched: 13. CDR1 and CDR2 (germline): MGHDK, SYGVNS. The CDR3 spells CASSNSKGQPKTQYF. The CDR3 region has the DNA TGTGCCAGCAGCAACTCGAAGGGACAGCCCAAGACCCAGTACTTC. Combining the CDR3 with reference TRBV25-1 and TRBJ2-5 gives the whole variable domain EADIYQTPRYLVIGTGKKITLECSQTMGHDKMYWYQQDPGMELHLIHYSYGVNSTEKGDLSSESTVSRIRTEHFPLTLESARPSHTSQYLCASSNSKGQPKTQYFGPGTRLLVL.

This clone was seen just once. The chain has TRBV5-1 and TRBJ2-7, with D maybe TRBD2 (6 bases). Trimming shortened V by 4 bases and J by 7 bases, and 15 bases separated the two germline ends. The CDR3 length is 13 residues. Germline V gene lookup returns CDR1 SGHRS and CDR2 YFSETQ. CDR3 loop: CASSQAGGIEQYF. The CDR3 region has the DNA TGCGCCAGCAGCCAAGCTGGCGGGATTGAGCAGTACTTC.

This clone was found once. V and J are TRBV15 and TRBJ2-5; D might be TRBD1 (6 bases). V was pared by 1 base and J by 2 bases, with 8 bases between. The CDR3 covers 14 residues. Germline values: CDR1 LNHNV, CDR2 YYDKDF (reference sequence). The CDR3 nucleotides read TGTGCCACCAGCAGAGGACAGGCACAAGAGACCCAGTACTTC. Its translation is CATSRGQAQETQYF.

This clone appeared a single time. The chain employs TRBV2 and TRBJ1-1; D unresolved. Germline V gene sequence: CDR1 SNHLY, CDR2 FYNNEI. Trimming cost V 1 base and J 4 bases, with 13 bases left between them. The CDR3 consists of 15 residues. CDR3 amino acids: CASSEEMGSSTEAFF. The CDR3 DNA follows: TGTGCCAGCAGTGAAGAGATGGGTTCGAGCACTGAAGCTTTCTTT.

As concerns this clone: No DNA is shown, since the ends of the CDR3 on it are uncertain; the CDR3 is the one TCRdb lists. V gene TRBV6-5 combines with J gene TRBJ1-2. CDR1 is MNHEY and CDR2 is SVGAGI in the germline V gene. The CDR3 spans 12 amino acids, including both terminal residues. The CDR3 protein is CASSFGAGTATF.

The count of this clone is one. The CDR3 spells CASSQTGGLGQPQHF. In DNA, the CDR3 is TGCGCCAGCAGCCAAACGGGGGGTTTGGGTCAGCCCCAGCATTTT. The chain links TRBV5-1 to TRBJ1-5, with D perhaps matching TRBD1 (5 bases). This CDR3 region has 15 residues. Trimming left V 4 bases short and J 6 bases short, with 17 bases between. Germline CDR1 is SGHRS and CDR2 is YFSETQ.

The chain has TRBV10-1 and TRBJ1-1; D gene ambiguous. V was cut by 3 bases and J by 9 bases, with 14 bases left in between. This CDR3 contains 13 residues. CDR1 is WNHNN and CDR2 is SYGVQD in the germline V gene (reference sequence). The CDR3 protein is CASSEQNQNKAFF. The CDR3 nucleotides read TGCGCCAGCAGTGAACAAAACCAGAATAAAGCTTTCTTT.

In DNA, the CDR3 is TGCAGCGTGCAAGGGGGCTACACTGAAGCTTTCTTT. Its translation is CSVQGGYTEAFF. The V call is TRBV29-1, the J call TRBJ1-1; 7 bases fit TRBD1. V dropped 6 bases and J dropped 3; count of bases not matched to a gene: 4. The CDR3 has 12 residues. Germline V gene sequence: CDR1 SQVTM, CDR2 ANQGSEA.

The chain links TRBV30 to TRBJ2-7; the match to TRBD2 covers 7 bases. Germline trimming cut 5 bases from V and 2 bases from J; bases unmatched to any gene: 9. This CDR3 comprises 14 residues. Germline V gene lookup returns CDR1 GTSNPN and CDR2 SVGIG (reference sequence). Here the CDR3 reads CAWGRDYQAYEQYF. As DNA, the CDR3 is TGTGCCTGGGGTAGGGACTACCAGGCCTACGAGCAGTACTTC.

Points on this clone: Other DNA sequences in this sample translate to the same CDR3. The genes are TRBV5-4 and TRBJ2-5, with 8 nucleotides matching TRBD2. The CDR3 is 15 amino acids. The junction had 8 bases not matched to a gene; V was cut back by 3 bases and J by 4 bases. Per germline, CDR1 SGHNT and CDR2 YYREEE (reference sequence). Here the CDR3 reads CASSSGLAGRETQYF. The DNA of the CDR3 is TGTGCCAGCAGCTCCGGACTAGCCGGGAGAGAGACCCAGTACTTC.

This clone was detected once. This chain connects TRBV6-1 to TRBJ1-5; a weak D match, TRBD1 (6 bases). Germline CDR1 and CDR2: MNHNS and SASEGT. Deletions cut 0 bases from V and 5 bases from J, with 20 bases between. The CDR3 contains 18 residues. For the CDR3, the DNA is TGTGCCAGCAGTGAAGCGGACAAGAGACAGGCCATCGATCAGCCCCAGCATTTT. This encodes CASSEADKRQAIDQPQHF.

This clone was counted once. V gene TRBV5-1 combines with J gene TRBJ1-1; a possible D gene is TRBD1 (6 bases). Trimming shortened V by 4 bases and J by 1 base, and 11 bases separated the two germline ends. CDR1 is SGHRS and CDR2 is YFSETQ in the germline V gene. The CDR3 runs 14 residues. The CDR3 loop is CASSLGTKNTEAFF. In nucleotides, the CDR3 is TGCGCCAGCAGCCTAGGGACAAAGAACACTGAAGCTTTCTTT.

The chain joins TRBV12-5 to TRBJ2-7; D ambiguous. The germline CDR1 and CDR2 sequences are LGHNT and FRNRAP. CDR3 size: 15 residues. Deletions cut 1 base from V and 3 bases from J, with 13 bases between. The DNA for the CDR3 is TGTGCTAGTGGTTTGGGGCAGGATTTTCACTACGAGCAGTACTTC. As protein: CASGLGQDFHYEQYF. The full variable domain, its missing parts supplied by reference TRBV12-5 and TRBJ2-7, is DARVTQTPRHKVTEMGQEVTMRCQPILGHNTVFWYRQTMMQGLELLAYFRNRAPLDDSGMPKDRFSAEMPDATLATLKIQPSEPRDSAVYFCASGLGQDFHYEQYFGPGTRLTVT.

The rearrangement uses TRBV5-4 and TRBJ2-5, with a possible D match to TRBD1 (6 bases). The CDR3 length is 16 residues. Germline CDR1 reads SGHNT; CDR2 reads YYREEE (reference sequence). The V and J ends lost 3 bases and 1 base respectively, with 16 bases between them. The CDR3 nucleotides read TGTGCCAGCAGCTCTCAGGGGCCCGCCGTCCAAGAGACCCAGTACTTC. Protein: CASSSQGPAVQETQYF.

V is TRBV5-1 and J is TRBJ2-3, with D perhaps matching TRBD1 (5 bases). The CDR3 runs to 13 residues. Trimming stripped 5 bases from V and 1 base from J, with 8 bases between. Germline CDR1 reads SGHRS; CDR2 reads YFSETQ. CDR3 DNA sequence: TGCGCCAGCAGAAGGGGTGGCACAGATACGCAGTATTTT. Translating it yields CASRRGGTDTQYF.

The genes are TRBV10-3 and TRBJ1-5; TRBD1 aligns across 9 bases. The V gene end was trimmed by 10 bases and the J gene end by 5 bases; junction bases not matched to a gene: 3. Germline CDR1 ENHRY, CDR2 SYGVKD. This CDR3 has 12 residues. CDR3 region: CATRTGDQPQHF. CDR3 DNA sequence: TGTGCCACCAGGACAGGGGATCAGCCCCAGCATTTT.

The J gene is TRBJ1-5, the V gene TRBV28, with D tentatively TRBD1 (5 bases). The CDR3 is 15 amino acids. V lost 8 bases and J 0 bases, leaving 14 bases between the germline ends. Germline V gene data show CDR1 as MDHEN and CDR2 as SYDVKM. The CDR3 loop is CASARGSYSNQPQHF. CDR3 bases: TGTGCCAGCGCAAGGGGTTCCTATAGCAATCAGCCCCAGCATTTT.

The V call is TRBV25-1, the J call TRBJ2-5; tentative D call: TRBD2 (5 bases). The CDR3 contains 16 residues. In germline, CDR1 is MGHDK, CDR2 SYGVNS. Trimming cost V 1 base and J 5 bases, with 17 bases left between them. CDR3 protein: CASSESGRGFGETQYF. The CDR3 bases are TGTGCCAGCAGTGAATCGGGCCGGGGATTTGGGGAGACCCAGTACTTC.

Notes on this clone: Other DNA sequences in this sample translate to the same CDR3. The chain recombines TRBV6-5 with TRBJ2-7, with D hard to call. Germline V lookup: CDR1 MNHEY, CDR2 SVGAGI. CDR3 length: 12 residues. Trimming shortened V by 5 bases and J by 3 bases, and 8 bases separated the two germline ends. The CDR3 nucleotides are TGTGCCAGCAGTAGGGATCGCTACGAGCAGTACTTC. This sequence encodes CASSRDRYEQYF.

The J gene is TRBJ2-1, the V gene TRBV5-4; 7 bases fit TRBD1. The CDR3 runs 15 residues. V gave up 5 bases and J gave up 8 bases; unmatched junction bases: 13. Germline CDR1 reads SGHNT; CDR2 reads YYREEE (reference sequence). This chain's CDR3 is CASSPGTAEIYEQFF. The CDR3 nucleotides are TGTGCCAGCAGTCCCGGGACAGCAGAGATCTATGAGCAGTTCTTC.

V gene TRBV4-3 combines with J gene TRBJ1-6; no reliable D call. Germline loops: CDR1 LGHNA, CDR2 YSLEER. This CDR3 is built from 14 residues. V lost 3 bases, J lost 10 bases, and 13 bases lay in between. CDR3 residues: CASSQEHEGSPLHF. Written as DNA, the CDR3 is TGCGCCAGCAGCCAGGAACATGAGGGCTCACCCCTCCACTTT.